This TCR beta chain was sequenced during a study of PD-1 blockade in classical Hodgkin lymphoma. For the study at large: Intravenous infusions of nivolumab 3 mg/kg reached patients every 2 weeks.

Points on this clone: Its matching antigen is unknown.

Exposure to brentuximab vedotin varied, and each patient had relapsed following autologous stem cell transplantation. Whole-study results and caveats: Partial responders and progressors had significantly lower baseline TCR diversity. Only CD4+ TCR diversity, not CD8+, had risen significantly by C4D1.

Sequenced by immunoSEQ multiplex PCR; TCRdb stores in-frame clones only, minus some. The data hold approximately 13,000 clones, with roughly 86% observed a single time. The V end was cut by 6 bases, the J end by 5 bases, with 17 bases between. The CDR3 is 14 amino acids. Germline-derived CDR1 and CDR2 are SGHTS and YDEGEE. The receptor was isolated from a human donor with classical Hodgkin lymphoma. The rearrangement links TRBV5-8 to TRBJ1-1, with a tentative D call TRBD1 (6 bases). This specimen consisted of peripheral blood mononuclear cells (PBMCs), obtained at baseline. CDR3 nucleotide sequence: TGTGCCAGCACCCGCGGCAGGGGAGTGACTGAAGCTTTCTTT. It is translated as CASTRGRGVTEAFF. The full variable domain, with the rest looked up from reference TRBV5-8 and TRBJ1-1, is EAGVTQSPTHLIKTRGQQATLRCSPISGHTSVYWYQQALGLGLQFLLWYDEGEERNRGNFPPRFSGRQFPNYSSELNVNALELEDSALYLCASTRGRGVTEAFFGQGTRLTVV.